This T cell receptor (beta chain) came from a study of blood T cell repertoires in COVID-19. TCRdb's copy holds only in-frame clones and misses some; the assay was immunoSEQ multiplex PCR. The table records about 46,000 clones, 80% to 90% of them present only once. This CDR3 region has 15 residues. Trimming removed 5 bases at V and 0 bases at J, with 10 bases between. The germline V gene encodes CDR1 ENHRY and CDR2 SYGVKD. The specimen was peripheral blood. The chain recombines TRBV10-3 with TRBJ2-2; perhaps TRBD2 as D (5 bases). The TCR was taken from a human donor in a cohort sampled during active COVID-19. The CDR3 coding sequence is TGTGCCATCAGTAAAACGGGATCGAACACCGGGGAGCTGTTTTTT. This codes for CAISKTGSNTGELFF.